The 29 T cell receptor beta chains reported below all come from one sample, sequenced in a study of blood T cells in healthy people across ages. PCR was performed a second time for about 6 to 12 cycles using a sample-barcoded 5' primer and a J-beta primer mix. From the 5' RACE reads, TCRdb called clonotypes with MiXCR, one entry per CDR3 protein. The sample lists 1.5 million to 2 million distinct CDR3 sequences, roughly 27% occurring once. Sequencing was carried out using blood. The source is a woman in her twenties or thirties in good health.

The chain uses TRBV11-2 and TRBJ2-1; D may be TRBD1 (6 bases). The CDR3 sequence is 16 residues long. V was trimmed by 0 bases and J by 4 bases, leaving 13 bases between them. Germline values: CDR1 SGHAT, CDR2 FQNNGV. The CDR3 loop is CASSLDNRVSYNEQFF. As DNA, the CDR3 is TGTGCCAGCAGCTTAGATAACAGGGTATCATACAATGAGCAGTTCTTC.

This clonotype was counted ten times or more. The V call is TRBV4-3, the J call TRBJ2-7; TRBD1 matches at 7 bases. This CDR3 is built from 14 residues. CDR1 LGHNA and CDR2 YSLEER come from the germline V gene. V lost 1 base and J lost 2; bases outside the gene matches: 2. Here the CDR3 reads CASSQGTGPYEQYF. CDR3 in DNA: TGCGCCAGCAGCCAAGGGACAGGACCCTACGAGCAGTACTTC.

DNA for the CDR3: TGCGCCAGCAGCCCAGGAAACGCACAGAGCGATGAGCAGTTCTTC. Its protein is CASSPGNAQSDEQFF. The chain is built from TRBV5-1 and TRBJ2-1, with no clear D. Trimming stripped 4 bases from V and 8 bases from J, with 19 bases between. The CDR3 has 15 residues. CDR1 and CDR2 from the germline V gene are SGHRS and YFSETQ.

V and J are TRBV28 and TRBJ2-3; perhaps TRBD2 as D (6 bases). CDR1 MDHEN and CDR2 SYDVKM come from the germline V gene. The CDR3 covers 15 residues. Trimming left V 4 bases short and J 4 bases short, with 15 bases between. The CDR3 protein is CASSWWASAADTQYF. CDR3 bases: TGTGCCAGCAGTTGGTGGGCTAGCGCGGCAGATACGCAGTATTTT.

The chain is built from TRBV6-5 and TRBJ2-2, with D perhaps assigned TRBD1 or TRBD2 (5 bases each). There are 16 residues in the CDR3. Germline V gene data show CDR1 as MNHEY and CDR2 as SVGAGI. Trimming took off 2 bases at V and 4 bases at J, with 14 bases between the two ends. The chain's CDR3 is CASSYIRAGRTGELFF. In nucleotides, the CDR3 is TGTGCCAGCAGTTACATCAGGGCGGGTCGCACCGGGGAGCTGTTTTTT.

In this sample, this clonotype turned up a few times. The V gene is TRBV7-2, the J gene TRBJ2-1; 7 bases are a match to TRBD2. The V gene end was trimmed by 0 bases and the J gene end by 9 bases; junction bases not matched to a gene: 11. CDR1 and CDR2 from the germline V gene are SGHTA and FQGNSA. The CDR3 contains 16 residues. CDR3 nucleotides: TGTGCCAGCAGCTTAGCTTTGGTGGGAGGGATAGGTGAGCAGTTCTTC. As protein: CASSLALVGGIGEQFF.

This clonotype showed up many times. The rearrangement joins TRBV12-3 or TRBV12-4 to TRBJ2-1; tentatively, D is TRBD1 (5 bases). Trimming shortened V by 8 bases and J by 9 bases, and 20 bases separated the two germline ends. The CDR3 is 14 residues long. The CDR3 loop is CASGQRGIISEQFF. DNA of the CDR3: TGTGCCAGCGGCCAAAGGGGCATAATAAGTGAGCAGTTCTTC.

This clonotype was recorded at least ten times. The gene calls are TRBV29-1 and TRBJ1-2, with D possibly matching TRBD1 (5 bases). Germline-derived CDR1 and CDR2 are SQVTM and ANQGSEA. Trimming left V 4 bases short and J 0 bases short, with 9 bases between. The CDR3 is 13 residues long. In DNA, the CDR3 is TGCAGCGTTGGCGACAGCTCTAACTATGGCTACACCTTC. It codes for CSVGDSSNYGYTF.

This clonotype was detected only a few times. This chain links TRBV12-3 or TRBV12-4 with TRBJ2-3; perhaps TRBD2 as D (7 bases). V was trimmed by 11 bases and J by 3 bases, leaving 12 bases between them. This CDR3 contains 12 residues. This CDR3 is CACGGQTDTQYF. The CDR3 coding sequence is TGTGCCTGCGGGGGCCAGACAGATACGCAGTATTTT.

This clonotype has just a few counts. The CDR3 sequence is CASGPIDREGRGYTF. The CDR3 DNA is TGTGCTAGTGGTCCAATAGACAGGGAGGGACGCGGCTACACCTTC. The chain carries TRBV12-5 and TRBJ1-2, with 7 bases identical to TRBD1. Germline CDR1 and CDR2: LGHNT and FRNRAP. V lost 5 bases, J lost 8 bases, and 14 bases stayed unmatched. The CDR3 totals 15 residues.

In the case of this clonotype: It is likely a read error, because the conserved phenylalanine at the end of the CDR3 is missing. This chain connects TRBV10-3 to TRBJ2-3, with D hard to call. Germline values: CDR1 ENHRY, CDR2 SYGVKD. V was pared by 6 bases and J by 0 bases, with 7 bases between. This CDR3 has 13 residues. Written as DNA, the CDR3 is TGTGCCATCAGCGAGGACAGCACAGATACGCAGTATGTT. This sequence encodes CAISEDSTDTQYV.

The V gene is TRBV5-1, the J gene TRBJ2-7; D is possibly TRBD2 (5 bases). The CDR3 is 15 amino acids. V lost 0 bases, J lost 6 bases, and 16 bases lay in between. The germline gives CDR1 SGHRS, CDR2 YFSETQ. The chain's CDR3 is CASSLDLISRAEQYF. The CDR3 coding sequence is TGCGCCAGCAGCTTGGACCTAATCTCGCGGGCCGAGCAGTACTTC. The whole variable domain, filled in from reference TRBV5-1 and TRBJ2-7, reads KAGVTQTPRYLIKTRGQQVTLSCSPISGHRSVSWYQQTPGQGLQFLFEYFSETQRNKGNFPGRFSGRQFSNSRSEMNVSTLELGDSALYLCASSLDLISRAEQYFGPGTRLTVT.

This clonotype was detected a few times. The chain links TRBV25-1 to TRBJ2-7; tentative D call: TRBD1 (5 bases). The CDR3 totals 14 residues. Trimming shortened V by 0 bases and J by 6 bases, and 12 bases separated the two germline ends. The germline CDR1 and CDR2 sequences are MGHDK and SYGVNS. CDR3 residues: CASSEYSGPSEQYF. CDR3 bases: TGTGCCAGCAGTGAATACTCAGGGCCATCCGAGCAGTACTTC.

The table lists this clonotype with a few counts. The CDR3 loop reads CASSYGPNKNEQYF. The DNA for the CDR3 is TGTGCCAGCAGTTACGGGCCAAACAAAAACGAGCAGTACTTC. The chain carries TRBV6-6 and TRBJ2-7; D unclear. From germline, CDR1 is MNHNY and CDR2 SVGAGI (reference sequence). CDR3 size: 14 residues. Trimming took off 2 bases at V and 5 bases at J, with 13 bases between the two ends.

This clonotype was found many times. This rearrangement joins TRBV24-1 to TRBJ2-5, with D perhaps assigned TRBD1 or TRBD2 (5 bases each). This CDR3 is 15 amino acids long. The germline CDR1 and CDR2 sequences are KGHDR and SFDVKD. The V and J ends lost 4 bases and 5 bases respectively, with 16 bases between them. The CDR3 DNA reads TGTGCCACCAGTGACGCTGGGACCCCACGTGAGACCCAGTACTTC. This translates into CATSDAGTPRETQYF.

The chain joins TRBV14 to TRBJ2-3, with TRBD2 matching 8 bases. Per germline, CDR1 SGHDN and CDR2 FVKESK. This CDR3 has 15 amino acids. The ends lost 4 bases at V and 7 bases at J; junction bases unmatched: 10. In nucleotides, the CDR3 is TGTGCCAGCAGCCCGGGACTAGTGACGGGGTATACGCAGTATTTT. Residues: CASSPGLVTGYTQYF.

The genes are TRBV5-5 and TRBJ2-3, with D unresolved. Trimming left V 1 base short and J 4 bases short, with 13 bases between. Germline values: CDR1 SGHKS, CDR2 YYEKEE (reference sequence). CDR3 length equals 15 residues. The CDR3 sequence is CASSLLGGISDTQYF. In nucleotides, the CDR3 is TGTGCCAGCAGCTTGTTAGGTGGAATCTCAGATACGCAGTATTTT.

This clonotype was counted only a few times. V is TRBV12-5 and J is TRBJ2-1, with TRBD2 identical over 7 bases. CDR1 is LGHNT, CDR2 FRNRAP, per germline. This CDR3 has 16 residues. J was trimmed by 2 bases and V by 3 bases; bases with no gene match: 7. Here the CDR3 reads CASGLVGTTTYNEQFF. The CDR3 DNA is TGTGCTAGTGGTTTAGTGGGGACTACCACCTACAATGAGCAGTTCTTC. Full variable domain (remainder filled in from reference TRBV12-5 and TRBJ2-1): DARVTQTPRHKVTEMGQEVTMRCQPILGHNTVFWYRQTMMQGLELLAYFRNRAPLDDSGMPKDRFSAEMPDATLATLKIQPSEPRDSAVYFCASGLVGTTTYNEQFFGPGTRLTVL.

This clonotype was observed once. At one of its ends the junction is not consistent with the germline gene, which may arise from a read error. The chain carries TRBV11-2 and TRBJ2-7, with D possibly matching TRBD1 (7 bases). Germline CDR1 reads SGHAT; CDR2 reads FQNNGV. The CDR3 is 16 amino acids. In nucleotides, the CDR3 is TGTGCCAGCAGCCCTCTGGCGGGACAGTCATCCTACGAGCAGAACTTC. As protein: CASSPLAGQSSYEQNF.

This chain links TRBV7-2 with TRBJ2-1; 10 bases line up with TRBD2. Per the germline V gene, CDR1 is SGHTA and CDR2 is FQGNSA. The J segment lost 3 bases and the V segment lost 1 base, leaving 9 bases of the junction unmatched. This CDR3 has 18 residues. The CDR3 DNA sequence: TGTGCCAGCAGCTTAGTGCTCCCTAGCGGGGGCCTCTACAATGAGCAGTTCTTC. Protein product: CASSLVLPSGGLYNEQFF.

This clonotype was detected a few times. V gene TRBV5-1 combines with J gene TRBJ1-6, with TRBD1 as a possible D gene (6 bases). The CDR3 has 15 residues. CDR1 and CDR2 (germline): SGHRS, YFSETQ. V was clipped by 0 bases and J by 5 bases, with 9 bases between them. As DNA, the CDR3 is TGCGCCAGCAGCTTGGAGGGGGTAAATAATTCACCCCTCCACTTT. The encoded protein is CASSLEGVNNSPLHF.

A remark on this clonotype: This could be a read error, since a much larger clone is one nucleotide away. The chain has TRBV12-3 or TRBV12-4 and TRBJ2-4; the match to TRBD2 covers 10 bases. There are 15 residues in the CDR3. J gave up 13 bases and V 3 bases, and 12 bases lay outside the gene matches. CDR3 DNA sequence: TGTGCCAGCAGTTTCTGGACTAGCGGAGACAATGAGCAGTACTTC. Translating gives CASSFWTSGDNEQYF.

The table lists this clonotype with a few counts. In DNA, the CDR3 is TGTGCCAGCACAATGGGACAGGGGGCGCCGGGCTATGGCTACACCTTC. Translated, it gives CASTMGQGAPGYGYTF. This chain connects TRBV7-9 to TRBJ1-2; TRBD1 agrees at 12 bases. This CDR3 is built from 16 residues. V shed 7 bases, J shed 4 bases, and the junction held 10 bases outside the gene matches. Per germline, CDR1 SEHNR and CDR2 FQNEAQ (reference sequence).

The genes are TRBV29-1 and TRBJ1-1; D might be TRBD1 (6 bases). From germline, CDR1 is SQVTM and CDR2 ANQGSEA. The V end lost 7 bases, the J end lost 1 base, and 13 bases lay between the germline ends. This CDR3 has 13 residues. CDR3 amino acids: CSAAGGPNTEAFF. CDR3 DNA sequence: TGCAGCGCAGCCGGGGGGCCGAACACTGAAGCTTTCTTT.

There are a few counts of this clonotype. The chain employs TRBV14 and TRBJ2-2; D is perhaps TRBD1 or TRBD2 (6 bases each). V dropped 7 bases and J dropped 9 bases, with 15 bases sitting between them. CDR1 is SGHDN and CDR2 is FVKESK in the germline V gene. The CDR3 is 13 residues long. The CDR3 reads CASNPGASRELFF. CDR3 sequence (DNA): TGTGCCAGCAACCCGGGGGCGTCCCGGGAGCTGTTTTTT.

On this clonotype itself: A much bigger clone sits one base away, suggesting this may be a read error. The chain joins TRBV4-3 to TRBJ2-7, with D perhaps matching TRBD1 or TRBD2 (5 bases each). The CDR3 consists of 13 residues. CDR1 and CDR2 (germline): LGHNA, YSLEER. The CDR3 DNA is TGCGCCGGCAGCCAAGCGTTGGGGACCGAGCAGTACTTC. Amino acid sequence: CAGSQALGTEQYF.

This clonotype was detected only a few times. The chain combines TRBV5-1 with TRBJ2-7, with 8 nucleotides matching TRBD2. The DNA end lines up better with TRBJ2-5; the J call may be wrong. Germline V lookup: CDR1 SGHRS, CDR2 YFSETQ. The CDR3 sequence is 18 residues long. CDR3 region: CASSLGLVGEYYGETQYF. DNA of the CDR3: TGCGCCAGCAGCCTGGGACTAGTGGGAGAGTATTATGGAGAGACCCAGTACTTC.

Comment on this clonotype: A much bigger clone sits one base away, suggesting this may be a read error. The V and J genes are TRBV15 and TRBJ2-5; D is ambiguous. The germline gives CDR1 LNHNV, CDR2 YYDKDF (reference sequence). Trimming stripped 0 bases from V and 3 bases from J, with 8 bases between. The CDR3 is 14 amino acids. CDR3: CATSRDKWEETQYF. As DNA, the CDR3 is TGTGCCACCAGCAGAGATAAGTGGGAAGAGACCCAGTACTTC.

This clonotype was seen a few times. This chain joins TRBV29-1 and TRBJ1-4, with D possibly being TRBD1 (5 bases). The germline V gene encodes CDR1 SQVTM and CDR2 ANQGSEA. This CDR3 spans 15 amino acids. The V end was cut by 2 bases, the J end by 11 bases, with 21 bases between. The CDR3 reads CSVESEGGGWGKLFF. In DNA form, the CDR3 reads TGCAGCGTTGAATCGGAAGGTGGGGGATGGGGGAAACTGTTTTTT.